A selection of T cell receptor beta chains follows, all from one sample in a study of T cell repertoires and HLA-DP antigens. These receptors are not linked to any known antigen. TCRdb's table, derived via immunoSEQ multiplex PCR, lists solely in-frame clones and lacks some. The sample shows fewer than 75,000 clones, about four fifths of them seen only once. Sequencing was done on a sample of CD4+ T cells from PBMCs. Receptor source: a man in his 60s in good health and CMV-seronegative. Each CDR3 is given with its conserved first and last residue. A D gene is named only where the DNA matches it firmly. Size tells how often a clone was seen (once, few, many) or the class of an expanded clone, and some rows leave it out.

clone_size	v_call	j_call	d_call	cdr3_aa	cdr3_nt
.	TRBV11-2	TRBJ2-3	.	CASSLGWASTDTQYF	TGTGCCAGCAGCTTAGGGTGGGCAAGCACAGATACGCAGTATTTT
.	TRBV27	TRBJ2-6	.	CASAGANVLTF	TGTGCCAGCGCTGGGGCCAACGTCCTGACTTTC
few	TRBV5-6	TRBJ1-5	.	CASSAHGTVNQPQHF	TGTGCCAGCAGCGCCCATGGGACCGTAAATCAGCCCCAGCATTTT
.	TRBV2	TRBJ1-2	.	CASSAPGGYYGYTF	TGTGCCAGCAGTGCCCCTGGCGGTTACTATGGCTACACCTTC
once	TRBV15	TRBJ2-3	.	CATSSYGGTQYF	TGTGCCACCAGCAGCTACGGGGGTACGCAGTATTTT
.	TRBV10-3	TRBJ2-1	.	CATLSGSQNNEQFF	TGTGCCACCCTGAGCGGGTCACAGAACAATGAGCAGTTCTTC
.	TRBV30	TRBJ2-1	.	CAWSDWTNNEQFF	TGTGCCTGGAGTGATTGGACTAATAATGAGCAGTTCTTC
.	TRBV7-9	TRBJ1-4	.	CASSPGGGKLFF	TGTGCCAGCAGCCCCGGTGGGGGTAAACTGTTTTTT
.	TRBV18	TRBJ1-2	.	CASSPYSSNYGYTF	TGTGCCAGCTCACCATACTCCAGTAACTATGGCTACACCTTC
.	TRBV7-8	TRBJ2-1	TRBD2	CASSLLGAGGNNEQFF	TGTGCCAGCAGCTTATTAGGCGCGGGAGGCAACAATGAGCAGTTCTTC
few	TRBV19	TRBJ1-1	.	CASSIGVVLSF	TGTGCCAGTAGTATAGGAGTAGTCCTGAGCTTT
.	TRBV5-1	TRBJ2-7	.	CASRGTVISYEQYF	TGCGCCAGCCGGGGGACCGTCATCTCCTACGAGCAGTACTTC
.	TRBV19	TRBJ2-3	TRBD2	CASSGPSSGRADTQYF	TGTGCCAGTAGTGGCCCCTCTAGCGGTCGGGCAGATACGCAGTATTTT
.	TRBV14	TRBJ1-3	.	CASSQDLTGLSGNTIYF	TGTGCCAGCAGCCAAGATCTGACAGGTCTATCTGGAAACACCATATATTTT
.	TRBV9	TRBJ1-2	.	CASSVAGGGYTF	TGTGCCAGCAGCGTAGCGGGGGGGGGCTACACCTTC
.	TRBV10-3	TRBJ2-5	TRBD2	CAISGAGGPGETQYF	TGTGCCATCAGTGGCGCGGGGGGACCTGGGGAGACCCAGTACTTC
.	TRBV6-5	TRBJ1-6	.	CASLGGHNSPLHF	TGTGCCAGCCTCGGGGGGCATAATTCACCCCTCCACTTT
.	TRBV7-2	TRBJ1-5	.	CASSAAGLSNQPQHF	TGTGCCAGCAGCGCTGCCGGATTGAGCAATCAGCCCCAGCATTTT
.	TRBV6-6	TRBJ1-6	.	CASSYREGPLHF	TGTGCCAGCAGTTATCGGGAAGGGCCCCTCCACTTT
few	TRBV5-4	TRBJ1-3	TRBD1	CASSLGGQGISGNTIYF	TGTGCCAGCAGCTTAGGGGGACAGGGAATTTCTGGAAACACCATATATTTT
.	TRBV2	TRBJ1-4	.	CASRTATNEKLFF	TGTGCCAGCCGGACAGCAACTAATGAAAAACTGTTTTTT
.	TRBV19	TRBJ1-1	.	CASSRGQYEAFF	TGTGCCAGTAGTAGAGGGCAGTATGAAGCTTTCTTT
few	TRBV9	TRBJ1-1	TRBD1	CASSVRDRGYEAFF	TGTGCCAGCAGCGTCCGTGACAGGGGCTATGAAGCTTTCTTT
many	TRBV28	TRBJ1-2	.	CASSYPEGEVYGYTF	TGTGCCAGCAGTTACCCCGAGGGGGAGGTCTATGGCTACACCTTC
.	TRBV7-9	TRBJ1-1	.	CASSFGAGNTEAFF	TGTGCCAGCAGCTTTGGAGCGGGGAACACTGAAGCTTTCTTT
.	TRBV2	TRBJ2-2	TRBD2	CASTRLAGGNTGELFF	TGTGCCAGCACTCGACTAGCGGGAGGAAACACCGGGGAGCTGTTTTTT
.	TRBV7-2	TRBJ2-1	TRBD1	CASSLSGTGDEINEQFF	TGTGCCAGCAGCTTATCCGGGACAGGTGACGAAATAAATGAGCAGTTCTTC
.	TRBV11-3	TRBJ2-1	.	CASSIGVNEQFF	TGTGCCAGCAGCATCGGGGTGAATGAGCAGTTCTTC
.	TRBV19	TRBJ2-3	.	CASSPVTSTDTQYF	TGTGCCAGTAGCCCAGTTACTAGCACAGATACGCAGTATTTT
.	TRBV7-2	TRBJ2-5	.	CASSLEISETPQYF	TGTGCCAGCAGCTTAGAAATTAGCGAAACACCCCAGTACTTC
few	TRBV2	TRBJ2-7	TRBD1	CASSEAQGAGYEQYF	TGTGCCAGCAGTGAAGCACAGGGGGCGGGGTACGAGCAGTACTTC
.	TRBV5-1	TRBJ2-3	TRBD1	CASRDRGRADTQYF	TGCGCCAGCAGGGACAGGGGGCGCGCAGATACGCAGTATTTT
few	TRBV4-1	TRBJ1-6	.	CATQNWAANSPLHF	TGCGCCACCCAGAATTGGGCCGCTAATTCACCCCTCCACTTT
.	TRBV10-3	TRBJ2-7	TRBD1	CAISESGTGGDEQYF	TGTGCCATCAGTGAGTCGGGGACAGGGGGGGACGAGCAGTACTTC
.	TRBV5-4	TRBJ2-1	TRBD2	CASSPGASGGVSYNEQFF	TGTGCCAGCAGCCCAGGGGCGAGCGGGGGGGTCTCCTACAATGAGCAGTTCTTC
few	TRBV28	TRBJ1-5	.	CASRYRSGNQPQHF	TGTGCCAGCAGGTACAGGTCCGGGAATCAGCCCCAGCATTTT
.	TRBV15	TRBJ2-4	.	CATSREGSVLAKNIQYF	TGTGCCACCAGCAGAGAGGGGTCAGTACTAGCCAAAAACATTCAGTACTTC
.	TRBV19	TRBJ1-1	.	CASSTRDPTGNTEAFF	TGTGCCAGTAGTACCAGGGACCCGACAGGGAACACTGAAGCTTTCTTT
once	TRBV4-3	TRBJ2-7	TRBD1	CASSPGQGTNEQYF	TGCGCCAGCAGCCCGGGACAGGGTACAAACGAGCAGTACTTC
.	TRBV27	TRBJ1-2	.	CASSFYRDYGYTF	TGTGCCAGCAGTTTTTACAGGGACTATGGCTACACCTTC
.	TRBV6-6	TRBJ2-3	.	CASSYETDTQYF	TGTGCCAGCAGTTACGAGACAGATACGCAGTATTTT
.	TRBV6-5	TRBJ1-1	.	CASRSRGLNTEAFF	TGTGCCAGCAGGAGCAGGGGCCTGAACACTGAAGCTTTCTTT
.	TRBV11-1	TRBJ1-2	.	CASRRRENTYGYTF	TGTGCCAGCAGACGCCGGGAAAACACCTATGGCTACACCTTC
.	TRBV4-1	TRBJ1-2	.	CASSQDRKSYGYTF	TGCGCCAGCAGCCAAGACAGAAAGTCCTATGGCTACACCTTC
few	TRBV7-9	TRBJ1-2	.	CASSLGGPAGYYGYTF	TGTGCCAGCAGCTTAGGGGGGCCCGCAGGGTACTATGGCTACACCTTC
.	TRBV19	TRBJ1-6	.	CASSNRQSYNSPLHF	TGTGCCAGTAGTAACCGACAGAGCTATAATTCACCCCTCCACTTT
.	TRBV19	TRBJ2-2	TRBD1	CASQEQGLWGELFF	TGTGCCAGTCAAGAACAGGGGCTGTGGGGGGAGCTGTTTTTT
few	TRBV2	TRBJ1-1	.	CASRTDTTNTEAFF	TGTGCCAGCAGAACCGACACGACGAACACTGAAGCTTTCTTT
few	TRBV11-2	TRBJ1-5	TRBD1	CASSPDRGLQPQHF	TGTGCCAGCAGCCCGGACAGGGGGCTCCAGCCCCAGCATTTT
once	TRBV29-1	TRBJ1-2	.	CSVEGGANYGYTF	TGCAGCGTTGAAGGGGGCGCTAACTATGGCTACACCTTC
.	TRBV21-1	TRBJ2-2	.	CASSKGNSLDTGELFF	TGTGCCAGCAGCAAAGGCAATAGCCTCGACACCGGGGAGCTGTTTTTT